The next 17 T cell receptor beta chains were all read from a single sample in a study of technical replicates of blood from a handful of donors. Using immunoSEQ multiplex PCR, the repertoire was profiled, and TCRdb retains in-frame clones only, with some absent. This table holds 65,000 to 95,000 clones, around 86% found once. Sequenced: PBMCs. These receptors were obtained from a human donor in good health. Some clones in this sample may be carry-over from other donors' samples.

The chain combines TRBV7-2 with TRBJ2-1; 12 bases match TRBD2. Germline V lookup: CDR1 SGHTA, CDR2 FQGNSA. J gave up 10 bases and V 2 bases, and 6 bases lay outside the gene matches. The CDR3 sequence is 15 residues long. The DNA for the CDR3 is TGTGCCAGCAGCTTAATCCTAGCGGGGGGGGAGGAGCAGTTCTTC. Translated: CASSLILAGGEEQFF.

This chain connects TRBV7-2 to TRBJ2-5; D is possibly TRBD2 (5 bases). V was trimmed by 7 bases and J by 3 bases, leaving 12 bases between them. CDR1 is SGHTA, CDR2 FQGNSA, per germline. This CDR3 is 13 amino acids long. The CDR3 nucleotides read TGTGCCAGCACGGGGTATGTCGAAGAGACCCAGTACTTC. Amino acids: CASTGYVEETQYF. Combining the CDR3 with reference TRBV7-2 and TRBJ2-5 gives the whole variable domain GAGVSQSPSNKVTEKGKDVELRCDPISGHTALYWYRQSLGQGLEFLIYFQGNSAPDKSGLPSDRFSAERTGGSVSTLTIQRTQQEDSAVYLCASTGYVEETQYFGPGTRLLVL.

This chain connects TRBV18 to TRBJ2-1; maybe TRBD2 (7 bases). This CDR3 spans 13 amino acids. CDR1 KGHSH and CDR2 LQKENI come from the germline V gene. Trimming left V 6 bases short and J 7 bases short, with 13 bases between. The CDR3 DNA follows: TGTGCCAGCTCCCCCGGGGGGCTTAATGAGCAGTTCTTC. The encoded protein is CASSPGGLNEQFF.

V and J are TRBV18 and TRBJ1-6; D gene ambiguous. The V and J ends lost 3 bases and 8 bases respectively, with 11 bases between them. Germline values: CDR1 KGHSH, CDR2 LQKENI. The CDR3 loop spans 14 amino acids. The CDR3 DNA is TGTGCCAGCTCACCGAGGGATTTCGATTCACCCCTCCACTTT. It yields the protein CASSPRDFDSPLHF.

The chain combines TRBV4-3 with TRBJ2-5, with D perhaps matching TRBD2 (7 bases). V was shortened by 1 base and J by 4 bases, with 16 bases between the two germline ends. CDR3 length: 16 amino acids. CDR1 is LGHNA, CDR2 YSLEER, per germline. In DNA form, the CDR3 reads TGCGCCAGCAGCCAAGGTGTCGGGGGGCCGTCAGAGACCCAGTACTTC. The encoded protein is CASSQGVGGPSETQYF.

The chain has TRBV25-1 and TRBJ2-3; 8 bases are a match to TRBD2. After removal of 6 bases from V and 7 bases from J, the junction contained 9 bases not matched to a gene. CDR3 length: 14 amino acids. CDR1 is MGHDK and CDR2 is SYGVNS in the germline V gene. The CDR3 DNA sequence: TGTGCCAGCAGCCTAAGCGGGGGAGGGAATACGCAGTATTTT. As protein: CASSLSGGGNTQYF.

The chain uses TRBV4-1 and TRBJ2-3; 9 bases are a match to TRBD2. Looked up from germline, CDR1 is MGHRA and CDR2 is YSYEKL. The CDR3 has 15 amino acids. Trimming cost V 8 bases and J 6 bases; bases outside gene matches: 12. The CDR3 nucleotides are TGCGCCAGCGGAGGTGTAGCGGGGGTCCCCGATACGCAGTATTTT. Translating gives CASGGVAGVPDTQYF.

This clone was counted a single time. The genes are TRBV5-1 and TRBJ2-2; the D gene is possibly TRBD2 (6 bases). V was trimmed by 4 bases and J by 8 bases, leaving 15 bases between them. The CDR3 extends over 14 amino acids. CDR1 and CDR2 from the germline V gene are SGHRS and YFSETQ. The CDR3 coding sequence is TGCGCCAGCAGCCCGGACGGGGGTTCGGGGGAGCTGTTTTTT. It encodes CASSPDGGSGELFF.

The chain combines TRBV5-4 with TRBJ2-7; weak D call: TRBD1 (6 bases). The CDR3 runs to 13 residues. Germline V gene lookup returns CDR1 SGHNT and CDR2 YYREEE (reference sequence). Between the trimmed V and J ends, which lost 0 bases and 6 bases, there was a span of 10 bases. CDR3 sequence reads: CASSLAQGGEQYF. The CDR3 DNA is TGTGCCAGCAGCTTGGCACAGGGTGGCGAGCAGTACTTC.

The chain is built from TRBV5-6 and TRBJ1-1; D not certain. The V end lost 2 bases, the J end lost 11 bases, and 13 bases lay between the germline ends. CDR1 and CDR2 (germline): SGHDT, YYEEEE. This CDR3 has 12 residues. CDR3 loop: CASSLKQRPAFF. Written as DNA, the CDR3 is TGTGCCAGCAGCTTAAAACAACGCCCGGCTTTCTTT.

The rearrangement uses TRBV11-3 and TRBJ2-5, with 9 bases that match TRBD2. V lost 1 base and J lost 5; bases outside the gene matches: 5. The CDR3 sequence is 15 residues long. CDR1 and CDR2 (germline): SGHNT, YENEEA. DNA for the CDR3: TGTGCCAGCAGCTTAGCCGGCGGGGGGGCTGAGACCCAGTACTTC. It encodes CASSLAGGGAETQYF. The full variable domain, completed using reference TRBV11-3 and TRBJ2-5, is EAGVVQSPRYKIIEKKQPVAFWCNPISGHNTLYWYLQNLGQGPELLIRYENEEAVDDSQLPKDRFSAERLKGVDSTLKIQPAELGDSAVYLCASSLAGGGAETQYFGPGTRLLVL.

The chain is built from TRBV7-3 and TRBJ1-1; D is undetermined. This CDR3 region has 17 residues. The germline V gene encodes CDR1 SGHTA and CDR2 FQGTGA. V dropped 2 bases and J dropped 1 base, with 17 bases sitting between them. The CDR3 DNA reads TGTGCCAGCAGCTTAGGCGGCAGACTAGAGAGGAACACTGAAGCTTTCTTT. It codes for CASSLGGRLERNTEAFF.

This clone appeared once. This chain links TRBV7-3 with TRBJ2-5; D is unclear. Germline V gene sequence: CDR1 SGHTA, CDR2 FQGTGA. Between the trimmed V and J ends, which lost 5 bases and 2 bases, there was a span of 9 bases. The CDR3 consists of 13 residues. The CDR3 reads CASSLHEQETQYF. CDR3 sequence (DNA): TGTGCCAGCAGCCTCCACGAGCAAGAGACCCAGTACTTC.

J is TRBJ2-1 and V is TRBV7-8; D perhaps matches TRBD2 (6 bases). Trimming left V 2 bases short and J 6 bases short, with 20 bases between. Germline-derived CDR1 and CDR2 are SGHVS and FQNEAQ. CDR3 length: 17 residues. DNA of the CDR3: TGTGCCAGCAGCTTAAGGGAGTCGGGGTGGGGAGGCAATGAGCAGTTCTTC. Translating gives CASSLRESGWGGNEQFF.

The chain links TRBV29-1 to TRBJ2-1; 7 bases match TRBD1. V was clipped by 4 bases and J by 1 base; unmatched bases: 7. The CDR3 loop spans 15 amino acids. Germline V gives CDR1 SQVTM, CDR2 ANQGSEA. This CDR3 is CSVVHATGSYNEQFF. DNA for the CDR3: TGCAGCGTTGTCCACGCGACAGGGTCCTACAATGAGCAGTTCTTC.

Here the CDR3 reads CASSPSGTSWETQYF. The CDR3 DNA is TGTGCCAGCAGCCCCTCGGGAACTAGTTGGGAGACCCAGTACTTC. This chain joins TRBV7-3 and TRBJ2-5, with D perhaps TRBD2 (5 bases). This CDR3 is built from 15 residues. Germline V CDR1 and CDR2: SGHTA, FQGTGA. Deletions cut 5 bases from V and 5 bases from J, with 18 bases between.

The chain combines TRBV30 with TRBJ1-1; D gene ambiguous. Germline values: CDR1 GTSNPN, CDR2 SVGIG (reference sequence). The ends were cut back, 7 bases at V and 4 bases at J, with 10 bases in the middle. The length of the CDR3 is 11 residues. CDR3 residues: CAFTPSTEAFF. The DNA for the CDR3 is TGTGCCTTCACACCCTCCACTGAAGCTTTCTTT.